This T cell receptor (beta chain) was profiled in a study of blood T cell dynamics during melanoma immunotherapy. On the study more broadly: Patients with metastatic melanoma got pembrolizumab or nivolumab-ipilimumab as first-line care. Study-wide results and caveats: Whether repertoire-driving clones were melanoma-specific could not be determined.

Profiled with immunoSEQ multiplex PCR; TCRdb holds only in-frame clones, not every one. This sample carries approximately 23,000 clones, under 90% of them seen once, and the ten largest clones take roughly 1.2%. Time point defined: pre-treatment baseline. This clone showed up just once. Its antigen is not identified. The CDR3 length is 15 residues. Germline V lookup: CDR1 SGHTS, CDR2 YDEGEE. The V and J ends lost 4 bases and 1 base respectively, with 14 bases between them. The sample consisted of blood, taken from a patient treated with checkpoint blockade. This clonotype was sampled from a human donor with melanoma. This chain uses TRBV5-8 with TRBJ1-1; D unresolved. The chain's CDR3 is CASSPRLGRNTEAFF. Here the CDR3 DNA reads TGTGCCAGCAGCCCGAGGTTGGGAAGGAACACTGAAGCTTTCTTT.